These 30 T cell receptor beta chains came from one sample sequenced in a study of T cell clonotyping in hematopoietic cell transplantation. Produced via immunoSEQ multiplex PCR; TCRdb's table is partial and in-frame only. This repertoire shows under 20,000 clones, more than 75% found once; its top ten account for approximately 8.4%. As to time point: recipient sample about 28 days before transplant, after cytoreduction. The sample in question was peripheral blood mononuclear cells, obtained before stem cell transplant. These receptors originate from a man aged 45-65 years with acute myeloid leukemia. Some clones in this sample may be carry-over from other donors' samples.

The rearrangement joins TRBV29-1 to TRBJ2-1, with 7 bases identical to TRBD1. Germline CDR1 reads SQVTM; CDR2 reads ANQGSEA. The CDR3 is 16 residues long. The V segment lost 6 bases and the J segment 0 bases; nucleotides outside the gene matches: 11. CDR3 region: CSVEPGQMSSYNEQFF. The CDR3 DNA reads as TGCAGCGTGGAGCCGGGACAGATGAGCTCCTACAATGAGCAGTTCTTC.

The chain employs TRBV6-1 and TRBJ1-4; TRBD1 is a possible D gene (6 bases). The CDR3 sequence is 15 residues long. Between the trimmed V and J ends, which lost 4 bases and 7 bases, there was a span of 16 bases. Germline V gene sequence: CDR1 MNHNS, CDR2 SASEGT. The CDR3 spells CASSAYRVVSEKLFF. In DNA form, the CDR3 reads TGTGCCAGCAGTGCCTACAGGGTGGTGAGTGAAAAACTGTTTTTT.

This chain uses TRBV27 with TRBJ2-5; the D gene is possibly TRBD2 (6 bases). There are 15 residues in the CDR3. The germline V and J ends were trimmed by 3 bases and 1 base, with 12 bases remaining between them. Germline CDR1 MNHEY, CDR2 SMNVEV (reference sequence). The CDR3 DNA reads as TGTGCCAGCAGTTTGGGTGGGGGGATCCAAGAGACCCAGTACTTC. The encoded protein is CASSLGGGIQETQYF.

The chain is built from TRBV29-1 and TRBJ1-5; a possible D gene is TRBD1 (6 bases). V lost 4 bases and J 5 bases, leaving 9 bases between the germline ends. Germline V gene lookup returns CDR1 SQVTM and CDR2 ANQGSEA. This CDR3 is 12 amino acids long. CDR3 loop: CSVGEGDQPQHF. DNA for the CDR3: TGCAGCGTTGGGGAGGGGGATCAGCCCCAGCATTTT. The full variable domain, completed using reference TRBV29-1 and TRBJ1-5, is SAVISQKPSRDICQRGTSLTIQCQVDSQVTMMFWYRQQPGQSLTLIATANQGSEATYESGFVIDKFPISRPNLTFSTLTVSNMSPEDSSIYLCSVGEGDQPQHFGDGTRLSIL.

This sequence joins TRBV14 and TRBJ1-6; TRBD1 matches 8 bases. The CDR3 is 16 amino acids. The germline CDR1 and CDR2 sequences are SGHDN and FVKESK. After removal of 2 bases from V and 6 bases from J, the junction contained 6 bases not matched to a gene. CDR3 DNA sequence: TGTGCCAGCAGCCAAAGACAGGGGTTAGGTAATTCACCCCTCCACTTT. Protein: CASSQRQGLGNSPLHF.

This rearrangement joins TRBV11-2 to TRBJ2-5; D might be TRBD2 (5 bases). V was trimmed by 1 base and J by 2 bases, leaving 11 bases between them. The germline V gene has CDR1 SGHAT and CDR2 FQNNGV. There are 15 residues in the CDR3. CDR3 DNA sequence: TGTGCCAGCAGCTTAGCGTGGCGGGCACAAGAGACCCAGTACTTC. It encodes CASSLAWRAQETQYF.

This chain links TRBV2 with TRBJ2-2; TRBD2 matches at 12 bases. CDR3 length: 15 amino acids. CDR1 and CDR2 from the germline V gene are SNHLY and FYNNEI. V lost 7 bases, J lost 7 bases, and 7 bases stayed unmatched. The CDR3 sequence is CASTLLAGGDGELFF. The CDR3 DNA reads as TGTGCCAGCACCCTACTAGCGGGGGGTGACGGGGAGCTGTTTTTT.

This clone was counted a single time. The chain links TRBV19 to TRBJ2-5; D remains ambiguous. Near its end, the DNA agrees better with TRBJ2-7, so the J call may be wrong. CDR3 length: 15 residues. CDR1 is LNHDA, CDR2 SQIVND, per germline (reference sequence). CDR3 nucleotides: TGTGCCAGTAGTATCAATAGACGGCGCTCCTACGAGCAGTACTTC. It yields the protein CASSINRRRSYEQYF.

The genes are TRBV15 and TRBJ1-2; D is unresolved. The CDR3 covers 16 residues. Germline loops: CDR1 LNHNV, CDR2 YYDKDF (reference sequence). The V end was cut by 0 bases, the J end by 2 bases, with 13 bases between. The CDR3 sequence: CATSRDSSGGNYGYTF. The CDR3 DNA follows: TGTGCCACCAGCAGAGATAGTAGCGGCGGGAACTATGGCTACACCTTC.

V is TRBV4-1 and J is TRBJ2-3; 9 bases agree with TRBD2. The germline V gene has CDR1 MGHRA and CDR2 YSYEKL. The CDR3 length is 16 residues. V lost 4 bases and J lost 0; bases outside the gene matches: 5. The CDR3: CASSLPLAGSTDTQYF. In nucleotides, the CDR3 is TGCGCCAGCAGCCTCCCTCTAGCGGGGAGCACAGATACGCAGTATTTT.

Here the CDR3 DNA reads TGTGCCAGCAGTGAAAGGAACTTGCAAGAGACCCAGTACTTC. Translation gives CASSERNLQETQYF. The V and J genes are TRBV2 and TRBJ2-5; no clear D gene. Per the germline V gene, CDR1 is SNHLY and CDR2 is FYNNEI. Trimming took 2 bases from V and 2 from J, leaving 9 bases between them. This CDR3 has 14 residues.

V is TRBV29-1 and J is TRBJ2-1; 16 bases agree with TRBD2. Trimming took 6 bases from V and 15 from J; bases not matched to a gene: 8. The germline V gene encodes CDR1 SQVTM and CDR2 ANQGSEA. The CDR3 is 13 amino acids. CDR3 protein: CSVAGTSGGVGFF. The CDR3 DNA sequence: TGCAGCGTCGCCGGGACTAGCGGGGGGGTGGGGTTCTTC.

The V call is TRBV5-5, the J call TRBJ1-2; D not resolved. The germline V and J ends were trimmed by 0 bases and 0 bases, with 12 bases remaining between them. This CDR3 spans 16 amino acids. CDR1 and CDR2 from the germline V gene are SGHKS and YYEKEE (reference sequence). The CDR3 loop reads CASSLGPGESNYGYTF. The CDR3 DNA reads TGTGCCAGCAGCTTGGGACCCGGGGAGTCTAACTATGGCTACACCTTC.

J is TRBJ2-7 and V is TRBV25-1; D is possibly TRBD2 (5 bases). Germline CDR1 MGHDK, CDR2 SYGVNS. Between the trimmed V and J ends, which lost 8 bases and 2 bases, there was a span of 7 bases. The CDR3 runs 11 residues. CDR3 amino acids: CASAGTYEQYF. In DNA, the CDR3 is TGTGCCAGCGCCGGGACCTACGAGCAGTACTTC.

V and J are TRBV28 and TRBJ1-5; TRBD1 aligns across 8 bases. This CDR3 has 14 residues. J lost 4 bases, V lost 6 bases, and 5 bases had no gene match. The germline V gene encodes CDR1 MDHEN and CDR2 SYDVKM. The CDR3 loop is CASSRQGWNQPQHF. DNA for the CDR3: TGTGCCAGCAGCAGACAGGGGTGGAATCAGCCCCAGCATTTT.

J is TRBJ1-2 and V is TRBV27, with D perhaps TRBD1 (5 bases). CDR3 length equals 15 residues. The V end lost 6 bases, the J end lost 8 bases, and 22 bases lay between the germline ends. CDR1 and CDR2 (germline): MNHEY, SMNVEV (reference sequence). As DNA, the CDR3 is TGTGCCAGCAGCCTCCAGGGCCTCGGGGTTGGGGGCTACACCTTC. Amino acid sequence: CASSLQGLGVGGYTF.

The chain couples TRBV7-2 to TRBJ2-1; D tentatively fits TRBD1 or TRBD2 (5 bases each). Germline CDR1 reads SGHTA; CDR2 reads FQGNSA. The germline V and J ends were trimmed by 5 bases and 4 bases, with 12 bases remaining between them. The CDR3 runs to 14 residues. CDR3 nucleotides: TGTGCCAGCAGCCCCGGGACGGATTACAATGAGCAGTTCTTC. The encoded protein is CASSPGTDYNEQFF.

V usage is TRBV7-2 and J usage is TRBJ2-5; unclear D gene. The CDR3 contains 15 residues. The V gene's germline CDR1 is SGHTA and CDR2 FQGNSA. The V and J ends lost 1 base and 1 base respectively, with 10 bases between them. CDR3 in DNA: TGTGCCAGCAGCTTAGTGACGGCCATCCAAGAGACCCAGTACTTC. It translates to CASSLVTAIQETQYF. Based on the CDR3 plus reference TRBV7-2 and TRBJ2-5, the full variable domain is GAGVSQSPSNKVTEKGKDVELRCDPISGHTALYWYRQSLGQGLEFLIYFQGNSAPDKSGLPSDRFSAERTGGSVSTLTIQRTQQEDSAVYLCASSLVTAIQETQYFGPGTRLLVL.

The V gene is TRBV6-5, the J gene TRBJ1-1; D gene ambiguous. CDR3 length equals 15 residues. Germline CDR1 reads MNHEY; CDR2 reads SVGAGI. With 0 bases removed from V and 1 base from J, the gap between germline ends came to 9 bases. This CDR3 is CASSYSDPGNTEAFF. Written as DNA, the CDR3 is TGTGCCAGCAGTTACTCGGATCCGGGGAACACTGAAGCTTTCTTT.

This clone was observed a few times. The CDR3: CASSLSDGSRETQYF. The CDR3 region has the DNA TGTGCCAGCAGCTTATCTGACGGCTCCAGAGAGACCCAGTACTTC. The chain carries TRBV11-1 and TRBJ2-5; no definite D call. This CDR3 spans 15 amino acids. Germline CDR1 is SGHAT and CDR2 is FQDESV (reference sequence). Trimming stripped 2 bases from V and 4 bases from J, with 14 bases between.

This CDR3 is CASSSSGTRSEAFF. CDR3 in DNA: TGTGCCAGCAGCTCCTCCGGGACAAGATCTGAAGCTTTCTTT. V is TRBV7-9 and J is TRBJ1-1; D perhaps matches TRBD1 (6 bases). Germline CDR1 is SEHNR and CDR2 is FQNEAQ (reference sequence). The CDR3 consists of 14 residues. V was shortened by 4 bases and J by 6 bases, with 15 bases between the two germline ends.

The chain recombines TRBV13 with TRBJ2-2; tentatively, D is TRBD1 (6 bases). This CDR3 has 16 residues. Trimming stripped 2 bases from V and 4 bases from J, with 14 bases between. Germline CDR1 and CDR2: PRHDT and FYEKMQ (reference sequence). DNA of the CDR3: TGTGCCAGCAGCTTAAATCAGGGGCCCCTCACCGGGGAGCTGTTTTTT. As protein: CASSLNQGPLTGELFF.

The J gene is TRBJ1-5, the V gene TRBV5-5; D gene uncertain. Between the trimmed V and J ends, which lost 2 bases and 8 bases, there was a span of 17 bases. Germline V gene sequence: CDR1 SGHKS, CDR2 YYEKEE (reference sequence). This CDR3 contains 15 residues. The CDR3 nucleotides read TGTGCCAGCAGCTTCACTGCCTCAGGTACGGAGCCCCAGCATTTT. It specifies CASSFTASGTEPQHF.

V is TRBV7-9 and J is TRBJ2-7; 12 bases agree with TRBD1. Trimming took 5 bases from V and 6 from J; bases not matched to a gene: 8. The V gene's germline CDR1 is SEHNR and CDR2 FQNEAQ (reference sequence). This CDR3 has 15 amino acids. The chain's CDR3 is CASSPGDRGRLEQYF. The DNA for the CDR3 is TGTGCCAGCAGCCCCGGGGACAGGGGGCGACTCGAGCAGTACTTC.

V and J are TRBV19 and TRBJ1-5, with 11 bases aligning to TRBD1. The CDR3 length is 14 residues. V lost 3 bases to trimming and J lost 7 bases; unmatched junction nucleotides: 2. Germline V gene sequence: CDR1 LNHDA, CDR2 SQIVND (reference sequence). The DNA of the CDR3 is TGTGCCAGTAGTATTGGACAGGGGGCCCAGCCCCAGCATTTT. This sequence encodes CASSIGQGAQPQHF.

The CDR3 region has the DNA TGTGCCAGCAGCTCAGCAGCGATCGGCAATCAGCCCCAGCATTTT. Its protein product is CASSSAAIGNQPQHF. The gene calls are TRBV7-2 and TRBJ1-5; D is unresolved. The CDR3 contains 15 residues. The ends were cut back, 4 bases at V and 2 bases at J, with 12 bases in the middle. CDR1 is SGHTA and CDR2 is FQGNSA in the germline V gene.

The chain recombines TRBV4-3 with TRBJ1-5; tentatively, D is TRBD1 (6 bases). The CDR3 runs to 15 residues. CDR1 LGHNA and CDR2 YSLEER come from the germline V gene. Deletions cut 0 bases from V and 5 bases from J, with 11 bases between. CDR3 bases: TGCGCCAGCAGCCAAGATGACAGGTCCTATCAGCCCCAGCATTTT. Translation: CASSQDDRSYQPQHF.

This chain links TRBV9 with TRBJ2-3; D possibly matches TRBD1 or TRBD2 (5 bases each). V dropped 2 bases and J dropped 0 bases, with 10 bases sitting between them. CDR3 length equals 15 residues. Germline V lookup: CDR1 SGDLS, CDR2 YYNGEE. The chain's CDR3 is CASSVGAPSTDTQYF. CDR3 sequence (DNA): TGTGCCAGCAGCGTCGGGGCGCCCAGCACAGATACGCAGTATTTT.

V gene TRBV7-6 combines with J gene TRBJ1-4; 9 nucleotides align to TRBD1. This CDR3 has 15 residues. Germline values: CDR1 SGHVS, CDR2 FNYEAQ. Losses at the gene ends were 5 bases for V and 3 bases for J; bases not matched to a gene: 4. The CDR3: CASSRDRVANEKLFF. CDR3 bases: TGTGCCAGCAGCCGGGACAGGGTTGCTAATGAAAAACTGTTTTTT.

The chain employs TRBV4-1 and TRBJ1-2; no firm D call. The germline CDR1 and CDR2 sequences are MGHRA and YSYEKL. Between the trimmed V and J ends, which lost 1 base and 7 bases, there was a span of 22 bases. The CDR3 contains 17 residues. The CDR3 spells CASSQGKGGLAVAGYTF. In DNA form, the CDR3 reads TGCGCCAGCAGCCAAGGAAAGGGTGGGTTGGCCGTAGCTGGCTACACCTTC.